This section outlines one T cell receptor (beta chain) sequence together with its context. Its antigen is unknown. These data originate in a study of OX40 agonist ivuxolimab in advanced cancers. On the study more broadly: The eligibility criteria allowed prior anti-PD-1, anti-PD-L1 or anti-CTLA-4 therapy, and approximately 40% had some.

The V gene end was trimmed by 6 bases and the J gene end by 7 bases; junction bases not matched to a gene: 7. The CDR3 runs to 13 residues. Looked up from germline, CDR1 is LNHDA and CDR2 is SQIVND (reference sequence). Study-level results: In CD8+ T cells, expanded clones were on average more numerous than in CD4+.

The assay was immunoSEQ multiplex PCR, and TCRdb's table has in-frame clones only and misses some. This sample has roughly 24,000 clones, with less than 90% found just once. The study sampled blood at baseline, cycle 4 day 1, and cycle 7 day 1. This sequence originates from an adult with an advanced solid tumor such as melanoma, head and neck, liver or kidney cancer. Specimen: CD4+ or CD8+ T cells sorted from blood, collected in a trial of the OX40 agonist ivuxolimab. This chain joins TRBV19 and TRBJ1-2; 8 bases match TRBD1. CDR3 coding DNA: TGTGCCAGTAGCATCAGGGGGCACGGTGGCTACACCTTC. Protein product: CASSIRGHGGYTF.